The clone carrying this T cell receptor beta chain was seen ten or more times. Its target is unknown. Because this beta chain is a stray read in a library intended to capture alpha chains, its abundance should not be given much weight. V was trimmed by 1 base and J by 1 base, leaving 8 bases between them. Per the germline V gene, CDR1 is LGHNA and CDR2 is YNFKEQ. This CDR3 region has 16 residues. Noted time point: sample taken at primary tumor resection. Whole RNA came from tumor, nontumor lung or frozen PBMC and was sequenced without being sorted. Each CDR3 protein gets one entry after TCRdb re-called the 5' RACE reads with MiXCR. Of about 13,000 distinct CDR3 sequences in the sample, 4.5% to 7% were seen once. This sample was included in a study of spatial heterogeneity in lung cancer. Study-level information: Detected beta-chain sequences consistently exceeded alpha-chain sequences. The average appearance count of each unique TCR and UMI combination in raw reads was more than ten. Findings of the study overall: Mutation tallies in tumors tracked expanded intratumoral alpha and beta TCR counts.

The specimen was lung tumor tissue, collected at surgery. This clonotype was sampled from a female donor with early-stage non-small cell lung cancer. The J gene is TRBJ2-6, the V gene TRBV4-2; no reliable D call. The CDR3: CASSQGLGSGANVLTF. CDR3 coding DNA: TGTGCCAGCAGCCAAGGTCTAGGGTCTGGGGCCAACGTCCTGACTTTC.